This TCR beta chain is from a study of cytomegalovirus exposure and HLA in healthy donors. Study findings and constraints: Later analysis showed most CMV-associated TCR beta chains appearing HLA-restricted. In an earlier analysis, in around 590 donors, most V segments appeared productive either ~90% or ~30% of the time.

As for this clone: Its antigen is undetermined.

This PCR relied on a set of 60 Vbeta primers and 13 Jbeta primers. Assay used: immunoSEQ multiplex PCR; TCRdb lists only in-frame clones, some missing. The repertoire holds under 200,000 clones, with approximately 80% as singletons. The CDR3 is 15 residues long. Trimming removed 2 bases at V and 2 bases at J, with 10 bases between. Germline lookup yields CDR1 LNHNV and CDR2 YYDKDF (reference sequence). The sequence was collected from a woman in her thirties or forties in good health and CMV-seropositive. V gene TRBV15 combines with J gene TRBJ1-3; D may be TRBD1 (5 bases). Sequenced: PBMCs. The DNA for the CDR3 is TGTGCCACCAGCAGACGGGGGTCACCTGGAAACACCATATATTTT. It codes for CATSRRGSPGNTIYF. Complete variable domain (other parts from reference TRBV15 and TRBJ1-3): DAMVIQNPRYQVTQFGKPVTLSCSQTLNHNVMYWYQQKSSQAPKLLFHYYDKDFNNEADTPDNFQSRRPNTSFCFLDIRSPGLGDTAMYLCATSRRGSPGNTIYFGEGSWLTVV.